This entry lists 4 T cell receptor beta chains sequenced from one sample in a study of T cell responses to AZD1222 COVID-19 vaccine. Profiling relied on immunoSEQ multiplex PCR, and the TCRdb table lists in-frame clones only, not all of them. The table includes approximately 100,000 clones, approximately 90% detected once. Material: peripheral blood, obtained on day 0 of AZD1222 vaccination. The receptor set was obtained from an adult in good health.

The V gene is TRBV7-2, the J gene TRBJ2-3; D perhaps matches TRBD2 (5 bases). The length of the CDR3 is 15 residues. V was clipped by 7 bases and J by 4 bases, with 18 bases between them. Germline V gene lookup returns CDR1 SGHTA and CDR2 FQGNSA. CDR3 DNA sequence: TGTGCCAGCACCCCCAGGAGGACTCTAGCAGATACGCAGTATTTT. It codes for CASTPRRTLADTQYF.

V usage is TRBV3-1 (or the pseudogene TRBV3-2) and J usage is TRBJ1-2, with D unresolved. CDR3 length equals 14 residues. V dropped 4 bases and J dropped 4 bases, with 13 bases sitting between them. The germline gives CDR1 LGHDT, CDR2 YNNKEL (reference sequence). This CDR3 reads CASSPGDGIYGYTF. For the CDR3, the DNA is TGTGCCAGCAGCCCTGGTGACGGGATCTATGGCTACACCTTC.

This sequence joins TRBV7-2 and TRBJ1-5; 9 bases are a match to TRBD1. Germline lookup yields CDR1 SGHTA and CDR2 FQGNSA. V lost 1 base, J lost 4 bases, and 2 bases stayed unmatched. CDR3 length: 15 amino acids. The CDR3 coding sequence is TGTGCCAGCAGCTTAGTTGGGACAGGGAATCAGCCCCAGCATTTT. It codes for CASSLVGTGNQPQHF. Full variable domain (remainder filled in from reference TRBV7-2 and TRBJ1-5): GAGVSQSPSNKVTEKGKDVELRCDPISGHTALYWYRQSLGQGLEFLIYFQGNSAPDKSGLPSDRFSAERTGGSVSTLTIQRTQQEDSAVYLCASSLVGTGNQPQHFGDGTRLSIL.

This chain joins TRBV24-1 and TRBJ1-1; D unclear. Looked up from germline, CDR1 is KGHDR and CDR2 is SFDVKD. The CDR3 has 12 amino acids. V lost 2 bases, J lost 7 bases, and 7 bases lay in between. The CDR3 protein is CATSDSHSEAFF. The CDR3, as DNA: TGTGCCACCAGTGATTCGCACAGTGAAGCTTTCTTT.